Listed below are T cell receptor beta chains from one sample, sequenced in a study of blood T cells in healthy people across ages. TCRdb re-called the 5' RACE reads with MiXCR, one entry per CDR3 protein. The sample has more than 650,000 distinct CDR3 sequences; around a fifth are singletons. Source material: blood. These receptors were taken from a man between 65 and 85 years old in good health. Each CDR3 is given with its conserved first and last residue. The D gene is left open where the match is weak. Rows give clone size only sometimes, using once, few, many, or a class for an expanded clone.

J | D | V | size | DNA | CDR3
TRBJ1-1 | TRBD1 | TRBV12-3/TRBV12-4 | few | TGTGCCAGCAGACCCGGACAGGGCGGGGCTGAAGCTTTCTTT | CASRPGQGGAEAFF
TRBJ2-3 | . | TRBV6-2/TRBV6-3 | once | TGTGCCAGCATCCGCGAGGGTGGTGGAGATACGCAGTATTTT | CASIREGGGDTQYF
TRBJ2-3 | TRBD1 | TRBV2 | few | TGTGCCAGCAGCCCGGGACAGATTCGCACAGATACGCAGTATTTT | CASSPGQIRTDTQYF
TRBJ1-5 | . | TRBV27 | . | TGTGCCAGCGGGGTAGCTCAGCCCCAGCATTTT | CASGVAQPQHF
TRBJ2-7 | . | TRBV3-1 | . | TGTGCCAGCTGCACACTAGACGAGCAGTACTTC | CASCTLDEQYF
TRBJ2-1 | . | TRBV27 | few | TGTGCCAGCAGTTTAGCTTCGCGGGGCACCCTGGGGGAGCAGTTCTTC | CASSLASRGTLGEQFF
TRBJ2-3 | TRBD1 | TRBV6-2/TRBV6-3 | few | TGTGCCAGCACCCCAGGGGCAGGGGGCATTCATACGCAGTATTTT | CASTPGAGGIHTQYF
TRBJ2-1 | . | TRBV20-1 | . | TGCAGTGCCTTGGGGACAAGTATCTACAATGAGCAGTTCTTC | CSALGTSIYNEQFF
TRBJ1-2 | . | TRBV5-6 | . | TGTGCCAGCAGCCTGGGGTCGACTAACTATGGCTACACCTTC | CASSLGSTNYGYTF
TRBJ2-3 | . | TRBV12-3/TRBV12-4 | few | TGTGCCAGCAGGGGCACCACAGGGGATACGCAGTATTTT | CASRGTTGDTQYF
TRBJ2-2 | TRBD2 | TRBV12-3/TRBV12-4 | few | TGTGCCAGCAGTCCTAGCGGGAGGGCCAGCACCGGGGAGCTGTTTTTT | CASSPSGRASTGELFF
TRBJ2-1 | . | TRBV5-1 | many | TGCGCCAGCAGCTTGTTAGCTAGTTCCTACAATGAGCAGTTCTTC | CASSLLASSYNEQFF
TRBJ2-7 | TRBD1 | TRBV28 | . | TGTGCCAGCAGTTTCCCCGGGACAGTTTCCTACGAGCAGTACTTC | CASSFPGTVSYEQYF
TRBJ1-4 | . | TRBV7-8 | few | TGTGCCAGCAGCCGATTACGACAGTCAACTAATGAAAAACTGTTTTTT | CASSRLRQSTNEKLFF
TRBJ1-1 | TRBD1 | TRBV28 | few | TGTGCCAGCCCTTCCGGGACAGGGGGTGCGTACACTGAAGCTTTCTTT | CASPSGTGGAYTEAFF
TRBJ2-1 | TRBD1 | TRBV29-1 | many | TGCAGCGTGGGACAGGGTTACAATGAGCAGTTCTTC | CSVGQGYNEQFF
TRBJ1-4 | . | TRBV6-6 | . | TGTGCCACCTACCCGGGACCGACTAATGAAAAACTGTTTTTT | CATYPGPTNEKLFF
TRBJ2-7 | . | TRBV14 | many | TGTGCCAGCAGCAACCCAAAGAACCCCTACGAGCAGTACTTC | CASSNPKNPYEQYF
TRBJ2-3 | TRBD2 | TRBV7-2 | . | TGTGCCAGCAGCAAGCAAACAAGCGGGGGGCCGGTAGATACGCAGTATTTT | CASSKQTSGGPVDTQYF
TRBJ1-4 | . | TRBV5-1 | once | TGCGCCAGCTCACCGGGGCCGGCTATAGAAAAACTGTTTTTT | CASSPGPAIEKLFF
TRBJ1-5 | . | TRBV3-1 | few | TGTGCCAGCAGCCAAGCAGACAGGCCCAATCAGCCCCAGCATTTT | CASSQADRPNQPQHF
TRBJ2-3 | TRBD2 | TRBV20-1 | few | TGCAGTGTTCGAGATCGACTAGCGGGACAACGAGGGACGCAGTATTTT | CSVRDRLAGQRGTQYF
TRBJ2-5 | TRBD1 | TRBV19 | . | TGTGCCAGTAGTATCCTGGGACAGGGGGCGCAGATTGCGAAGACCCAGTACTTC | CASSILGQGAQIAKTQYF
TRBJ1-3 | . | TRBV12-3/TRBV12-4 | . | TGTGCCAGCAGTCCGCCCTTGGGGCAGGTAGATGGAAACACCATATATTTT | CASSPPLGQVDGNTIYF
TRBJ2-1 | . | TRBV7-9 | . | TGTGCCAGCAGTTCTGGGGCCCCTGAGCAGTTCTTC | CASSSGAPEQFF
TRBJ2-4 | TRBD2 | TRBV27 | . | TGTGCCAGCAGGAACCTAGCGGGGGGTACCAAAAACATTCAGTACTTC | CASRNLAGGTKNIQYF
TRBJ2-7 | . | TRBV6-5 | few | TGTGCCAGCAGTTACAGAGGGTTCTCCTACGAGCAGTACTTC | CASSYRGFSYEQYF
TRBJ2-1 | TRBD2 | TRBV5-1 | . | TGCGCCAGCAGCTTGACTAGCGGGGCCCAATACAATGAGCAGTTCTTC | CASSLTSGAQYNEQFF
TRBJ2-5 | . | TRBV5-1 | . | TGCGCCAGCAGCTCCGGGTCCCTCATCGAAGAGACCCAGTACTTC | CASSSGSLIEETQYF
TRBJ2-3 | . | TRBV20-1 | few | TGCAGTGCTTGGGACCCTCCGGCAGATACGCAGTATTTT | CSAWDPPADTQYF
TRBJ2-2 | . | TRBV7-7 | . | TGTGCCAGCAGCCCCCTTCTTGGGGCCGGGGAGCTGTTTTTT | CASSPLLGAGELFF
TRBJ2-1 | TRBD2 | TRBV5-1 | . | TGCGCCAGCAGCTTCGAGACTAGCAACTATGAGCAGTTCTTC | CASSFETSNYEQFF
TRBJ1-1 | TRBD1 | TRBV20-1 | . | TGCAGTGCTAGAGGACAGGGAAAGGGGAACACTGAAGCTTTCTTT | CSARGQGKGNTEAFF
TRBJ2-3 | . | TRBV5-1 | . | TGCGCCAGCCTCGACAGTTCCCCTAGCACAGATACGCAGTATTTT | CASLDSSPSTDTQYF
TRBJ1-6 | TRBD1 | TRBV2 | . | TGTGCCAGCACCCGGGACAGCTATAATTCACCCCTCCACTTT | CASTRDSYNSPLHF
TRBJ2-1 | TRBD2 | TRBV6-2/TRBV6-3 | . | TGTGCCAGCAGTTACGAGGGTCTAGCGGGGGTTCGGGATGAGCAGTTCTTC | CASSYEGLAGVRDEQFF
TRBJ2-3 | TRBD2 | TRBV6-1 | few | TGTGCCAGCAACCAACTAGCGGCCTCTAGCACAGATACGCAGTATTTT | CASNQLAASSTDTQYF
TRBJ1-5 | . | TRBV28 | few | TGTGCCAGCAGGAGGGGGGGCGAGGGTGTCAATCAGCCCCAGCATTTT | CASRRGGEGVNQPQHF
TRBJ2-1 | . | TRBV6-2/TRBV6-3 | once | TGTGCCAGCAGATCCCCCCTACGCACACCCTACAATGAGCAGTTCTTC | CASRSPLRTPYNEQFF
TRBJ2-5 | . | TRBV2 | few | TGTGCCAGCAAAGAAATCCAAGAGACCCAGTACTTC | CASKEIQETQYF
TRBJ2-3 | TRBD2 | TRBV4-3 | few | TGCGCCAGCAGCCAAGAATCGACTAGCGGGAGGGTGGATACGCAGTATTTT | CASSQESTSGRVDTQYF
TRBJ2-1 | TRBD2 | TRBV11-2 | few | TGTGCCAGCAGCTCCACCCTAGCGGGCGATGAGCAGTTCTTC | CASSSTLAGDEQFF
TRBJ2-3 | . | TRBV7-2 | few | TGTGCCAGCAGCTTAGCATCCTCTCCCACAGATACGCAGTATTTT | CASSLASSPTDTQYF
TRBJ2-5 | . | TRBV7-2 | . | TGTGCCAGCAGCCTAGGTGCGCTTAAGAAAGAGACCCAGTACTTC | CASSLGALKKETQYF
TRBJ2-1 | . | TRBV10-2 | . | TGCGCCAGCAGTGAGCCCCGGACCCCGAACAATGAGCAGTTCTTC | CASSEPRTPNNEQFF
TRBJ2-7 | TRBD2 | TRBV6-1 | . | TGTGCCAGCAGTGCCAGTAGCGGGGGGCCCTACGAGCAGTACTTC | CASSASSGGPYEQYF
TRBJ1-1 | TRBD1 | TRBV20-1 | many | TGCAGTGCTCACCGGGACAGAAGGACTGAAGCTTTCTTT | CSAHRDRRTEAFF
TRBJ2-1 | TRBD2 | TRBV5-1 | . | TGCGCCAGCAGCTTTGTTGCGGGGGGCCCTAACAATGAGCAGTTCTTC | CASSFVAGGPNNEQFF
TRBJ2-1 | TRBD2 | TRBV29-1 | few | TGCAGCGGCGGGGGGACTGGATCGACCTCCAATGAGCAGTTCTTC | CSGGGTGSTSNEQFF
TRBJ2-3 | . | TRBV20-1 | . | TGCAGTGCTAGAGATGACAGTAGGGGGGGAGATACGCAGTATTTT | CSARDDSRGGDTQYF
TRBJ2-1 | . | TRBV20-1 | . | TGCAGTGCTAGAGTAGGTCGGAGCTCCTACAATGAGCAGTTCTTC | CSARVGRSSYNEQFF
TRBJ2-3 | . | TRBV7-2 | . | TGTGCCAGCAGCTTAGCGAACTTCGTCCCTCCCCCTAGCACAGATACGCAGTATTTT | CASSLANFVPPPSTDTQYF
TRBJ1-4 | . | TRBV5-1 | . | TGCGCCAGCAGCTTAGGGGACCAGAATGAAAAACTGTTTTTT | CASSLGDQNEKLFF
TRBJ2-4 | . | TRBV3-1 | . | TGTGCCAGCAGCCCCACGGACGGGACATTCAAAAACATTCAGTACTTC | CASSPTDGTFKNIQYF
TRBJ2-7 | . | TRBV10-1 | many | TGCGCCAGCAGTGTCTCAAGCTACGAGCAGTACTTC | CASSVSSYEQYF
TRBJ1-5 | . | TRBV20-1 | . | TGCAGTGCTAGGGTTAGGCAGGTGCGCAATCAGCCCCAGCATTTT | CSARVRQVRNQPQHF
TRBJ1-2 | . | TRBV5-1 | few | TGCGCCAGCAGCTGGGGGAATAGGGGATCTGGCTACACCTTC | CASSWGNRGSGYTF
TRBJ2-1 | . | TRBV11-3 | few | TGTGCCAGCAGCTTAGGACTCTTCGAGGACAATGAGCAGTTCTTC | CASSLGLFEDNEQFF
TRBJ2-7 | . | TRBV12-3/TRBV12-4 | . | TGTGCCAGCAGTTTAGTTCACAGGGTGTACGAGCAGTACTTC | CASSLVHRVYEQYF
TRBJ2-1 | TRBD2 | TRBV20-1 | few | TGCAGTGCTGGGGGGGAGGCCCGCGATCTGCATGAGCAGTTCTTC | CSAGGEARDLHEQFF